One sample yielded the 19 T cell receptor beta chains listed below, sequenced in a study of early stage breast cancer tumors. Measured with immunoSEQ multiplex PCR; TCRdb has only the in-frame clones, and not every one. This sample yields some 72,000 clones, of which roughly 80% are seen a single time; around 3.4% belongs to the top ten. Material: blood. These receptors were collected from a person in their sixties or seventies with breast cancer.

The chain joins TRBV23-1 to TRBJ1-5; D gene uncertain. TRBV23-1 is classed as an ORF, of uncertain function. The CDR3 spans 17 residues. V was cut by 1 base and J by 0 bases, with 13 bases left in between. The CDR3, as DNA: TGCGCCAGCAGTCAATACGGTCTCGGGCTTAGCAATCAGCCCCAGCATTTT. It is translated as CASSQYGLGLSNQPQHF.

This clone was recorded a few times. The chain recombines TRBV5-4 with TRBJ1-1; D gene uncertain. Trimming cost V 0 bases and J 1 base, with 7 bases left between them. CDR3 length equals 14 residues. Germline V gene lookup returns CDR1 SGHNT and CDR2 YYREEE (reference sequence). CDR3 in DNA: TGTGCCAGCAGCTTGGGGCTGGGGAACACTGAAGCTTTCTTT. This encodes CASSLGLGNTEAFF.

This chain connects TRBV20-1 to TRBJ1-5; D not resolved. The CDR3 spans 11 residues. Germline loops: CDR1 DFQATT, CDR2 SNEGSKA (reference sequence). The germline V and J ends were trimmed by 0 bases and 5 bases, with 2 bases remaining between them. The CDR3 loop is CSAREDQPQHF. DNA of the CDR3: TGCAGTGCTAGAGAGGATCAGCCCCAGCATTTT.

The chain employs TRBV13 and TRBJ2-3; 9 nucleotides agree with TRBD2. The germline V gene encodes CDR1 PRHDT and CDR2 FYEKMQ (reference sequence). The CDR3 covers 17 residues. Trimming removed 3 bases from V and 2 bases from J; junction bases left unmatched: 9. DNA for the CDR3: TGTGCCAGCAGCTTGACCCTAGCGGGGTCGTCCACAGATACGCAGTATTTT. Protein: CASSLTLAGSSTDTQYF.

This rearrangement joins TRBV27 to TRBJ2-7; D perhaps matches TRBD1 (5 bases). V lost 6 bases to trimming and J lost 0 bases, with 6 bases between them. CDR1 and CDR2 from the germline V gene are MNHEY and SMNVEV (reference sequence). The CDR3 contains 12 residues. CDR3 DNA: TGTGCCAGCAGAGGGGTCTCCTACGAGCAGTACTTC. Amino acid sequence: CASRGVSYEQYF.

The V call is TRBV27, the J call TRBJ1-6, with 8 bases fitting TRBD1. The CDR3 is 12 amino acids. Germline lookup yields CDR1 MNHEY and CDR2 SMNVEV (reference sequence). The junction had 3 bases not matched to a gene; V was cut back by 10 bases and J by 7 bases. DNA for the CDR3: TGTGCCACCACAGGGGGAAATTCACCCCTCCACTTT. It encodes CATTGGNSPLHF.

This chain uses TRBV9 with TRBJ1-2, with 12 bases that match TRBD1. V lost 0 bases and J lost 7; bases outside the gene matches: 4. Germline V gene lookup returns CDR1 SGDLS and CDR2 YYNGEE. This CDR3 is 15 amino acids long. CDR3 in amino acids: CASSVGDRGLFGYTF. CDR3 nucleotide sequence: TGTGCCAGCAGCGTAGGGGACAGGGGGCTTTTTGGCTACACCTTC.

This chain connects TRBV10-3 to TRBJ2-1; TRBD2 agrees at 9 bases. V lost 4 bases, J lost 7 bases, and 11 bases stayed unmatched. The CDR3 runs 16 residues. Germline assignment: CDR1 ENHRY and CDR2 SYGVKD. CDR3 sequence: CAISVGGSGRGNEQFF. The DNA for the CDR3 is TGTGCCATCAGTGTGGGAGGTAGCGGGAGAGGTAATGAGCAGTTCTTC.

This clone has a handful of counts. Other DNA sequences from this sample encode an identical CDR3 as well. The chain employs TRBV5-1 and TRBJ2-5, with 16 bases identical to TRBD2. The J segment lost 5 bases and the V segment lost 4 bases, leaving 5 bases of the junction unmatched. CDR1 and CDR2 from the germline V gene are SGHRS and YFSETQ. The CDR3 runs to 16 residues. CDR3 DNA: TGCGCCAGCAGCCCGGGACTAGCGGGAGGGCGGGAGACCCAGTACTTC. Residues: CASSPGLAGGRETQYF.

CDR3 protein: CASSLAGTINTGELFF. DNA for the CDR3: TGTGCCAGCAGCTTGGCGGGGACCATCAACACCGGGGAGCTGTTTTTT. The rearrangement joins TRBV7-8 to TRBJ2-2; D perhaps matches TRBD2 (6 bases). V lost 3 bases and J 2 bases, leaving 13 bases between the germline ends. The CDR3 covers 16 residues. From germline, CDR1 is SGHVS and CDR2 FQNEAQ.

The genes are TRBV28 and TRBJ2-3; maybe TRBD2 (5 bases). V was pared by 3 bases and J by 3 bases, with 10 bases between. Looked up from germline, CDR1 is MDHEN and CDR2 is SYDVKM. CDR3 length equals 14 residues. Here the CDR3 reads CASSLFSGTDTQYF. The CDR3, as DNA: TGTGCCAGCAGTTTGTTTTCGGGGACAGATACGCAGTATTTT.

CDR3 protein: CASSIGTGTSGVRDTQYF. Here the CDR3 DNA reads TGTGCCAGTAGTATAGGAACCGGGACTAGCGGGGTAAGGGATACGCAGTATTTT. The V gene is TRBV19, the J gene TRBJ2-3, with TRBD2 identical over 13 bases. V gave up 1 base and J gave up 6 bases; unmatched junction bases: 10. The CDR3 covers 18 residues. The germline CDR1 and CDR2 sequences are LNHDA and SQIVND (reference sequence).

This clone showed up just a few times. This chain links TRBV4-2 with TRBJ1-5, with a possible D match to TRBD1 (6 bases). The germline V and J ends were trimmed by 4 bases and 7 bases, with 17 bases remaining between them. Germline V gene data show CDR1 as LGHNA and CDR2 as YNFKEQ. This CDR3 has 15 residues. The CDR3 loop reads CASSPSLSGVQPQHF. CDR3 sequence (DNA): TGTGCCAGCAGCCCTAGCCTCTCAGGGGTCCAGCCCCAGCATTTT.

The chain couples TRBV19 to TRBJ1-5; 7 bases line up with TRBD1. The CDR3 has 15 residues. Trimming at V came to 6 bases and at J to 3 bases, leaving 8 bases not matched to a gene. Germline values: CDR1 LNHDA, CDR2 SQIVND (reference sequence). CDR3 amino acids: CASRPPGGYNQPQHF. Written as DNA, the CDR3 is TGTGCCAGTAGGCCCCCAGGGGGATACAATCAGCCCCAGCATTTT. Variable domain in full (rest from reference TRBV19 and TRBJ1-5): DGGITQSPKYLFRKEGQNVTLSCEQNLNHDAMYWYRQDPGQGLRLIYYSQIVNDFQKGDIAEGYSVSREKKESFPLTVTSAQKNPTAFYLCASRPPGGYNQPQHFGDGTRLSIL.

The rearrangement joins TRBV6-1 to TRBJ1-2, with 8 bases matching TRBD1. Germline V gene data show CDR1 as MNHNS and CDR2 as SASEGT. This CDR3 spans 15 amino acids. Trimming cost V 4 bases and J 4 bases; bases outside gene matches: 8. CDR3 amino acids: CASSAKTGVGYGYTF. Here the CDR3 DNA reads TGTGCCAGCAGTGCCAAGACAGGGGTGGGCTATGGCTACACCTTC.

The chain recombines TRBV13 with TRBJ2-3; 8 nucleotides align to TRBD2. Germline values: CDR1 PRHDT, CDR2 FYEKMQ (reference sequence). V shed 10 bases and J 2 bases; nucleotides not matched to a gene: 8. The CDR3 spans 14 residues. CDR3 nucleotide sequence: TGTGCCACCCTCGAGCGGGAGCTCACAGATACGCAGTATTTT. Its protein is CATLERELTDTQYF.

V gene TRBV7-8 combines with J gene TRBJ1-1, with D tentatively TRBD1 (5 bases). The germline V gene encodes CDR1 SGHVS and CDR2 FQNEAQ. CDR3 length: 14 amino acids. V was pared by 5 bases and J by 6 bases, with 16 bases between. The CDR3 DNA reads as TGTGCCAGCAGCCCACTGGTGGCAGGGTCTGAAGCTTTCTTT. The encoded protein is CASSPLVAGSEAFF.

This rearrangement joins TRBV4-1 to TRBJ2-1; 9 bases map to TRBD1. With V trimmed by 0 bases and J by 6 bases, 9 bases remained unmatched. Looked up from germline, CDR1 is MGHRA and CDR2 is YSYEKL. The CDR3 sequence is 17 residues long. This chain's CDR3 is CASSQEGGTGLSNEQFF. CDR3 bases: TGCGCCAGCAGCCAAGAAGGCGGGACAGGGCTGAGCAATGAGCAGTTCTTC.

V usage is TRBV5-4 and J usage is TRBJ2-7; tentatively, D is TRBD1 (6 bases). The CDR3 spans 14 residues. V was pared by 4 bases and J by 2 bases, with 13 bases between. Per germline, CDR1 SGHNT and CDR2 YYREEE (reference sequence). CDR3: CASSPRRGTYEQYF. CDR3 bases: TGTGCCAGCAGCCCCCGCAGGGGCACCTACGAGCAGTACTTC. The full variable domain, completed using reference TRBV5-4 and TRBJ2-7, is ETGVTQSPTHLIKTRGQQVTLRCSSQSGHNTVSWYQQALGQGPQFIFQYYREEENGRGNFPPRFSGLQFPNYSSELNVNALELDDSALYLCASSPRRGTYEQYFGPGTRLTVT.